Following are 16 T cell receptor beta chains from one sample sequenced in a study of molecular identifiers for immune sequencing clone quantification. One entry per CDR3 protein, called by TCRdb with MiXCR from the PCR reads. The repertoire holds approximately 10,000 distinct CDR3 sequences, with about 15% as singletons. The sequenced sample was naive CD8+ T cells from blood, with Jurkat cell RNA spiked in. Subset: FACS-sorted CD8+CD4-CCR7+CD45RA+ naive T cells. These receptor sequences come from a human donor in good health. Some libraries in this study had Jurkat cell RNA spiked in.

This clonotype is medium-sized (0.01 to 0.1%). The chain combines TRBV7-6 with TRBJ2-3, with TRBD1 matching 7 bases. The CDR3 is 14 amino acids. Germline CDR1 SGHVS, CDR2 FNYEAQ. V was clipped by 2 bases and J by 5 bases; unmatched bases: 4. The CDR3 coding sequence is TGTGCCAGCAGCTTATCAGGGGGAGTAGATACGCAGTATTTT. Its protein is CASSLSGGVDTQYF.

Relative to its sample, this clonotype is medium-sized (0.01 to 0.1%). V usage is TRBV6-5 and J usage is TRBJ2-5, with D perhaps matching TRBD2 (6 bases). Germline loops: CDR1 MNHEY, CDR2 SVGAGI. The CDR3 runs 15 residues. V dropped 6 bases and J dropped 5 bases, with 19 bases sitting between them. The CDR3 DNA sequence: TGTGCCAGCAGCGCCCCGGTCAGGGCGGGGGAGACCCAGTACTTC. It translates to CASSAPVRAGETQYF.

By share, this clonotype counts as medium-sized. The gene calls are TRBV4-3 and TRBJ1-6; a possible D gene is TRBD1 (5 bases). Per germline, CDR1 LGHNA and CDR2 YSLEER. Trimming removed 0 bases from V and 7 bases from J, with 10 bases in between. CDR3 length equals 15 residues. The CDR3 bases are TGCGCCAGCAGCCAAGATGGGGGTGTAAATTCACCCCTCCACTTT. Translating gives CASSQDGGVNSPLHF.

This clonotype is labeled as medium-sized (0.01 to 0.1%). Here the CDR3 reads CAWRAGQGVREQYF. CDR3 bases: TGTGCCTGGAGGGCCGGACAGGGCGTTAGGGAGCAGTACTTC. The chain links TRBV30 to TRBJ2-7; 8 bases match TRBD1. This CDR3 contains 14 residues. The germline V gene encodes CDR1 GTSNPN and CDR2 SVGIG (reference sequence). Trimming cost V 3 bases and J 7 bases; bases outside gene matches: 11.

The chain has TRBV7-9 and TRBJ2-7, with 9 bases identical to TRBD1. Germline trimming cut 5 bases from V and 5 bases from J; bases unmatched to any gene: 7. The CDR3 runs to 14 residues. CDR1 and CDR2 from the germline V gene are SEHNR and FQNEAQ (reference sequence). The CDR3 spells CASSEGQGLHEQYF. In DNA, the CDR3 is TGTGCCAGCAGCGAGGGACAGGGTCTCCACGAGCAGTACTTC.

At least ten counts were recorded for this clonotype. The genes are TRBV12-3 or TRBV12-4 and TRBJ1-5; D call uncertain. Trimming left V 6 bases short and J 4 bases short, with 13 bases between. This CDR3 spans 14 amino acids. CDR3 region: CASSPGETNQPQHF. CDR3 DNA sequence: TGTGCCAGCAGCCCTGGGGAGACTAATCAGCCCCAGCATTTT.

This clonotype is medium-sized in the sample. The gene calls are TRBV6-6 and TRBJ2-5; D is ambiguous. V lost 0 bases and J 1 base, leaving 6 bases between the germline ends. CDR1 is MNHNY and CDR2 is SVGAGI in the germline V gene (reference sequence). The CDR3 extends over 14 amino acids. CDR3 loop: CASSYSYSQETQYF. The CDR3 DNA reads TGTGCCAGCAGTTACTCATACAGCCAAGAGACCCAGTACTTC.

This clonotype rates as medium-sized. The chain's CDR3 is CASSMGQGAIKNIQYF. CDR3 DNA sequence: TGTGCCAGCAGCATGGGACAGGGGGCCATAAAAAACATTCAGTACTTC. This chain joins TRBV7-9 and TRBJ2-4; TRBD1 matches 12 bases. The trim removed 5 bases at V and 4 bases at J, leaving 6 bases unmatched. This CDR3 spans 16 amino acids. Germline V gene lookup returns CDR1 SEHNR and CDR2 FQNEAQ (reference sequence). Supplemented by reference TRBV7-9 and TRBJ2-4, the full variable domain reads DTGVSQNPRHKITKRGQNVTFRCDPISEHNRLYWYRQTLGQGPEFLTYFQNEAQLEKSRLLSDRFSAERPKGSFSTLEIQRTEQGDSAMYLCASSMGQGAIKNIQYFGAGTRLSVL.

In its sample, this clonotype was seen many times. The CDR3 loop is CASSYSPGDSKQETQYF. The CDR3, as DNA: TGTGCCAGCAGTTACTCGCCCGGGGACAGCAAGCAAGAGACCCAGTACTTC. The V and J genes are TRBV6-2 or TRBV6-3 and TRBJ2-5, with 7 bases lining up with TRBD1. The CDR3 is 17 residues long. Germline V lookup: CDR1 MNHEY, CDR2 SVGEGT. The junction had 9 bases not matched to a gene; V was cut back by 0 bases and J by 2 bases.

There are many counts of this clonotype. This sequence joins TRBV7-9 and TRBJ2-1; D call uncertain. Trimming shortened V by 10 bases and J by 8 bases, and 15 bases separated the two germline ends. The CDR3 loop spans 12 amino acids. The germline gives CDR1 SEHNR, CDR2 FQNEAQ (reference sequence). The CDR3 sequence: CATSPGPHEQFF. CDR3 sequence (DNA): TGTGCCACCTCCCCGGGCCCTCATGAGCAGTTCTTC.

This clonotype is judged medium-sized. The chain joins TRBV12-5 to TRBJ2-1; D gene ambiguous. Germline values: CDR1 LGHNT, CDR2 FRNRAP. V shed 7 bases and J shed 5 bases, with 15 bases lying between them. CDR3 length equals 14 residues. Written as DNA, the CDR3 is TGTGCTAGTGCCCCGGCCGGCGGAGACAATGAGCAGTTCTTC. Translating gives CASAPAGGDNEQFF.

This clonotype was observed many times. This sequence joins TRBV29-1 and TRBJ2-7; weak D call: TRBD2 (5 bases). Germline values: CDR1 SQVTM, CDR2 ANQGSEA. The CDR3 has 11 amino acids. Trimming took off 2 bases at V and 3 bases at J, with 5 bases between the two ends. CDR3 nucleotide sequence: TGCAGCGTTGAACGGGACTACGAGCAGTACTTC. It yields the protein CSVERDYEQYF.

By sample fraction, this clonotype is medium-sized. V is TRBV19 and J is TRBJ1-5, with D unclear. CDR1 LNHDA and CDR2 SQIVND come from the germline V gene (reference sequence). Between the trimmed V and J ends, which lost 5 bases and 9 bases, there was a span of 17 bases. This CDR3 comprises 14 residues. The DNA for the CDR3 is TGTGCCAGTAGTTCCCCGGCGGGCGTCATGCCCCAGCATTTT. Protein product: CASSSPAGVMPQHF. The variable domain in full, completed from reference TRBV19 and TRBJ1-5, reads DGGITQSPKYLFRKEGQNVTLSCEQNLNHDAMYWYRQDPGQGLRLIYYSQIVNDFQKGDIAEGYSVSREKKESFPLTVTSAQKNPTAFYLCASSSPAGVMPQHFGDGTRLSIL.

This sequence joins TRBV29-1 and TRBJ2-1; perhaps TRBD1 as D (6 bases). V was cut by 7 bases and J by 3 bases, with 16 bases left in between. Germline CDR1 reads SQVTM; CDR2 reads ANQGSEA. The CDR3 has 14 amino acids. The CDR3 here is CSELSRGNYNEQFF. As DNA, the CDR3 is TGCAGCGAACTCTCTAGGGGGAACTACAATGAGCAGTTCTTC.

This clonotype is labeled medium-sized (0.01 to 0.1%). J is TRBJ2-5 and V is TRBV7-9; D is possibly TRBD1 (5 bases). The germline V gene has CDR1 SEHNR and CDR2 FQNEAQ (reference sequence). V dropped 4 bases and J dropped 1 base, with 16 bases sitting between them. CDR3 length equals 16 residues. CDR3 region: CASSSSLTETQETQYF. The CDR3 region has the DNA TGTGCCAGCAGCTCTTCCCTGACAGAAACCCAAGAGACCCAGTACTTC.

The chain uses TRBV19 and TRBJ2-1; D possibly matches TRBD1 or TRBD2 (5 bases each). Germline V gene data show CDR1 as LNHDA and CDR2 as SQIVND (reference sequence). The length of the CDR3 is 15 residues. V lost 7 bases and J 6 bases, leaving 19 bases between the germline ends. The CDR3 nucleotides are TGTGCCAGTAACTTATGGGCGGATGGGGGCAATGAGCAGTTCTTC. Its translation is CASNLWADGGNEQFF. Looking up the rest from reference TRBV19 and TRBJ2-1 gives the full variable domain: DGGITQSPKYLFRKEGQNVTLSCEQNLNHDAMYWYRQDPGQGLRLIYYSQIVNDFQKGDIAEGYSVSREKKESFPLTVTSAQKNPTAFYLCASNLWADGGNEQFFGPGTRLTVL.